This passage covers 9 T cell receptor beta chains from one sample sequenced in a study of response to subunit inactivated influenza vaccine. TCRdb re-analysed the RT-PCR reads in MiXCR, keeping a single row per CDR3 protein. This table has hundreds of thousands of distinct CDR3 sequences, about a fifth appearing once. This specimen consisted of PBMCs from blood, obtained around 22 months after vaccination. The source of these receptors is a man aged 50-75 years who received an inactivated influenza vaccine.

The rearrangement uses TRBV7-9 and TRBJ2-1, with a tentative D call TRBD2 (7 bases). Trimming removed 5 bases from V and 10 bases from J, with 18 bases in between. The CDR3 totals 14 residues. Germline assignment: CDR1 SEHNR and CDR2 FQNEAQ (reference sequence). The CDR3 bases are TGTGCCAGCAGCCAAGGGAGGGGGTATGGAGAGCAGTTCTTC. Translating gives CASSQGRGYGEQFF.

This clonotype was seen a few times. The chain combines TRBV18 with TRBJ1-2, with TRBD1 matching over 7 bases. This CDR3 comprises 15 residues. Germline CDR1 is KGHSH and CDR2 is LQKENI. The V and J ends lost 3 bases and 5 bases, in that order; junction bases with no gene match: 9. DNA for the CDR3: TGTGCCAGCTCACCTACCGGACAGGCTGGGTATGGCTACACCTTC. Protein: CASSPTGQAGYGYTF.

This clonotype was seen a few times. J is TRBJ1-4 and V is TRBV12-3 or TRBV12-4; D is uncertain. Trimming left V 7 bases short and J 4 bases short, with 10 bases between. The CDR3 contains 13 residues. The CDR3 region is CASMLHGNEKLFF. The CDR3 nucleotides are TGTGCCAGCATGTTACACGGTAATGAAAAACTGTTTTTT.

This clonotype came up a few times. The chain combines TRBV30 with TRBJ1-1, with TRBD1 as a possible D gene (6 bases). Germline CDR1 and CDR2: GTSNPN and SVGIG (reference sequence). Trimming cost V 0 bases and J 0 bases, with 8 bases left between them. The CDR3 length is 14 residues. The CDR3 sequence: CAWSVRTVNTEAFF. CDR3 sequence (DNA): TGTGCCTGGAGTGTAAGGACAGTGAACACTGAAGCTTTCTTT.

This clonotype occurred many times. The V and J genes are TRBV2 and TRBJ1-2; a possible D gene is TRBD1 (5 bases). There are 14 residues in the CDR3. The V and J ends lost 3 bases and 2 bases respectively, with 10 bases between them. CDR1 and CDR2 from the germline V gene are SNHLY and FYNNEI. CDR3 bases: TGTGCCAGCAGTGATTCAGGGTCAAACTATGGCTACACCTTC. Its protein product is CASSDSGSNYGYTF. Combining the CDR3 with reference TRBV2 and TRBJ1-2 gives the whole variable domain EPEVTQTPSHQVTQMGQEVILRCVPISNHLYFYWYRQILGQKVEFLVSFYNNEISEKSEIFDDQFSVERPDGSNFTLKIRSTKLEDSAMYFCASSDSGSNYGYTFGSGTRLTVV.

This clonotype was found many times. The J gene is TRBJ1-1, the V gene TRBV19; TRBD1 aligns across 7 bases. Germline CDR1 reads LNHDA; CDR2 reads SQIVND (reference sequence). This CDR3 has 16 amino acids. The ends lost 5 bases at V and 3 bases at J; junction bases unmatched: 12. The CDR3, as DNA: TGTGCCAGTAGTCCCGACAGGGAGAGAAAGGACACTGAAGCTTTCTTT. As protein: CASSPDRERKDTEAFF.

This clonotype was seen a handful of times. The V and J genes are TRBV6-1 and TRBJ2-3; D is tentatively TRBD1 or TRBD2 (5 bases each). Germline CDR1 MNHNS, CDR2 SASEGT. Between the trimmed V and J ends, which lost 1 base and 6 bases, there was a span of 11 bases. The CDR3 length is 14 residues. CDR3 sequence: CASSEGLWGDTQYF. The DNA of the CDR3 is TGTGCCAGCAGTGAAGGACTATGGGGCGATACGCAGTATTTT.

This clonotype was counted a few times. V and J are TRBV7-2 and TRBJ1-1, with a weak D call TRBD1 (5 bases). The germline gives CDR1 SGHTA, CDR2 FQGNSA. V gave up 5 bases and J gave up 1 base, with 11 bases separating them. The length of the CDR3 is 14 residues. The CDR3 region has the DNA TGTGCCAGCAGCCCCCGTGGGGGGAACACTGAAGCTTTCTTT. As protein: CASSPRGGNTEAFF.

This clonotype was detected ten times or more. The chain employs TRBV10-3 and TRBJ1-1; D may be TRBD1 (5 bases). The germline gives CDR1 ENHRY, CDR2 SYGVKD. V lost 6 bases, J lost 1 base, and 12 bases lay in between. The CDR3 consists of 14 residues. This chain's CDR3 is CAIRGLTKNTEAFF. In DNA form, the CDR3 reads TGTGCCATCAGGGGGCTAACAAAGAACACTGAAGCTTTCTTT.